The 10 T cell receptor beta chains below were found in one sample sequenced in a study of blood T cells in healthy people across ages. Then a second PCR, running roughly 6 to 11 cycles, was carried out with a sample-barcoded 5' primer and a J-beta primer mix. TCRdb fed the 5' RACE reads into MiXCR, producing one record per CDR3 protein. The sample records 1 million or so distinct CDR3 sequences, roughly 45% being singletons. The sample comprised blood. All receptors derive from a woman in her sixties in good health.

This clonotype was detected only a few times. The rearrangement links TRBV12-3 or TRBV12-4 to TRBJ2-4, with D perhaps TRBD1 or TRBD2 (5 bases each). V was trimmed by 6 bases and J by 13 bases, leaving 31 bases between them. CDR3 length: 17 residues. The chain's CDR3 is CASSRRNRDPSSYEQYF. The CDR3 DNA is TGTGCCAGCAGCCGCAGGAACCGGGACCCTTCCTCCTATGAGCAGTACTTC.

This clonotype was detected only once. The CDR3 nucleotides are TGCGCCAGCAGCGTGGATAGGCCCACCTACGAGCAGTACTTC. It specifies CASSVDRPTYEQYF. The chain combines TRBV5-1 with TRBJ2-7, with D uncertain. The CDR3 is made up of 14 amino acids. Trimming stripped 4 bases from V and 2 bases from J, with 13 bases between. Looked up from germline, CDR1 is SGHRS and CDR2 is YFSETQ.

V usage is TRBV5-8 and J usage is TRBJ2-7; 16 positions agree with TRBD2. V lost 4 bases to trimming and J lost 6 bases; unmatched junction nucleotides: 7. Germline V CDR1 and CDR2: SGHTS, YDEGEE. The CDR3 sequence is 16 residues long. The chain's CDR3 is CASSRGTSGRDCEQYF. CDR3 nucleotides: TGTGCCAGCAGCCGAGGGACTAGCGGGAGGGACTGCGAGCAGTACTTC.

This clonotype was recorded a few times. This chain links TRBV27 with TRBJ1-5; the D is unclear. This CDR3 has 13 amino acids. Trimming pared 6 bases from V and 8 bases from J, leaving 14 bases between. CDR1 MNHEY and CDR2 SMNVEV come from the germline V gene (reference sequence). The CDR3 spells CASSFAPAKPQHF. DNA of the CDR3: TGTGCCAGCAGCTTTGCCCCGGCGAAGCCCCAGCATTTT.

This clonotype came up a few times. The chain uses TRBV5-1 and TRBJ2-3; tentatively, D is TRBD2 (5 bases). The CDR3 has 15 amino acids. Trimming left V 0 bases short and J 3 bases short, with 11 bases between. The V gene's germline CDR1 is SGHRS and CDR2 YFSETQ. The chain's CDR3 is CASSLDWRATDTQYF. The CDR3 DNA follows: TGCGCCAGCAGCTTGGATTGGCGGGCTACAGATACGCAGTATTTT.

This clonotype was seen repeatedly, ten times or more. V gene TRBV28 combines with J gene TRBJ2-1, with 13 bases that match TRBD2. After removal of 4 bases from V and 7 bases from J, the junction contained 7 bases not matched to a gene. The CDR3 loop spans 16 amino acids. Germline V lookup: CDR1 MDHEN, CDR2 SYDVKM. CDR3 sequence reads: CASSSQGLAGKNEQFF. CDR3 DNA sequence: TGTGCCAGCAGTTCACAGGGACTAGCGGGGAAAAATGAGCAGTTCTTC. Based on the CDR3 plus reference TRBV28 and TRBJ2-1, the full variable domain is DVKVTQSSRYLVKRTGEKVFLECVQDMDHENMFWYRQDPGLGLRLIYFSYDVKMKEKGDIPEGYSVSREKKERFSLILESASTNQTSMYLCASSSQGLAGKNEQFFGPGTRLTVL.

With regard to this clonotype: One end of the junction is discordant with germline, which a read error may explain. The gene calls are TRBV2 and TRBJ1-2, with D perhaps TRBD1 (5 bases). Per the germline V gene, CDR1 is SNHLY and CDR2 is FYNNEI. There are 15 residues in the CDR3. CDR3 coding DNA: TGTGCCAGCAGCCGGGGCACGAGCCAGGGCTATGGCTACGCCTTC. Amino acids: CASSRGTSQGYGYAF.

As concerns this clonotype: At one end, the junction sequence differs from germline, possibly due to a read error. The rearrangement uses TRBV27 and TRBJ2-1, with D perhaps TRBD2 (5 bases). The length of the CDR3 is 16 residues. Looked up from germline, CDR1 is MNHEY and CDR2 is SMNVEV (reference sequence). CDR3 DNA sequence: TGTGCCAGCTGTCCCAGATCAATACTAGTTCCTAGTGAGCAGTTGTTC. Its protein is CASCPRSILVPSEQLF.

There are a few counts of this clonotype. J is TRBJ2-7 and V is TRBV15; D gene ambiguous. V was cut by 1 base and J by 0 bases, with 10 bases left in between. CDR3 length equals 15 residues. From germline, CDR1 is LNHNV and CDR2 YYDKDF (reference sequence). The CDR3 sequence: CATSRVLADSYEQYF. The CDR3 DNA is TGTGCCACCAGCAGAGTGCTGGCGGACTCCTACGAGCAGTACTTC.

The chain employs TRBV27 and TRBJ2-2; TRBD1 aligns across 9 bases. V lost 8 bases, J lost 11 bases, and 15 bases stayed unmatched. CDR3 length: 15 residues. Germline CDR1 and CDR2: MNHEY and SMNVEV (reference sequence). CDR3 DNA: TGTGCCAGCCAGTTAAGGACAGGGGCGGGCGGAGAGCTGTTTTTT. This sequence encodes CASQLRTGAGGELFF.